The text below deals with one T cell receptor beta chain. Its specificity is not known. Despite likely unrecorded immune exposures, the donors were nominally healthy at the time of sampling. These data originate in a study of cytomegalovirus exposure and HLA in healthy donors. Study-level background: Out of around 360 genotyped donors, about 80% belonged to the Caucasian-associated ancestry cluster. General study points: Analyses of presence and absence presupposed an approximately uniform sequencing depth across donors.

This CDR3 contains 16 residues. From germline, CDR1 is SGHDN and CDR2 FVKESK. The V end was cut by 0 bases, the J end by 2 bases, with 12 bases between. Primers included in the PCR were 60 Vbeta and 13 Jbeta primers. TCRdb's copy holds only in-frame clones and misses some; the assay was immunoSEQ multiplex PCR. Of 150,000 to 200,000 clones in the sample, over 65% were seen once. The material sequenced was PBMCs. This chain joins TRBV14 and TRBJ2-3, with D possibly being TRBD2 (6 bases). The sequence derives from a woman aged 45-65 years in good health and CMV-seropositive. The chain's CDR3 is CASSQDGRLDTDTQYF. The CDR3 DNA sequence: TGTGCCAGCAGCCAAGATGGGAGGCTAGACACAGATACGCAGTATTTT.